What follows is one T cell receptor (beta chain) and its context. Its target is not known. This sample was included in a study of lymphopenia after photon versus proton radiotherapy. The study, taken as a whole, reports: Survival link was tested only in deceased patients; proton benefit remains a possibility.

Using immunoSEQ multiplex PCR, the repertoire was profiled, and TCRdb retains in-frame clones only, with some absent. The sample comprises roughly 29,000 clones, 80% to 90% of which are singletons, and approximately 50% rests with the top ten. The source material was peripheral blood, sampled from a patient treated with proton-based radiotherapy. The TCR comes from a woman in her sixties with cholangiocarcinoma. Some clones in this sample may be carry-over from other donors' samples.

CDR3 sequence: CASRTKTGETGELFF. CDR3 sequence (DNA): TGTGCCAGCAGGACAAAGACAGGGGAGACCGGGGAGCTGTTTTTT. The chain recombines TRBV13 with TRBJ2-2; 8 bases are shared with TRBD1. Losses at the gene ends were 6 bases for V and 5 bases for J; bases not matched to a gene: 8. This CDR3 spans 15 amino acids. Germline CDR1 and CDR2: PRHDT and FYEKMQ (reference sequence).